The sequence of this TCR beta chain was determined in a study of blood T cell repertoires in COVID-19. As for the study in general: From the United States, Italy and Spain came samples of acute and convalescent COVID-19. Sources were T cells, B-cell-depleted T cells, or PBMCs; the material itself was cDNA or gDNA.

Germline assignment: CDR1 ENHRY and CDR2 SYGVKD. The CDR3 has 20 residues. J gave up 3 bases and V 6 bases, and 21 bases lay outside the gene matches. In the original processing: How many nucleated cells were present was estimated from reference gene primer amplification. This table comes from immunoSEQ multiplex PCR, and its TCRdb copy is limited to in-frame clones, with some not included. That table furnishes V, J and clone size, whereas the DNA furnished D and trimming. The table lists 90,000 to 150,000 clones, roughly 80% of them singletons. The V and J genes are TRBV10-3 and TRBJ1-1; 11 bases align to TRBD1. This TCR derives from a human donor in a cohort sampled during active COVID-19. Sequencing was carried out using peripheral blood. The CDR3 DNA follows: TGTGCCATCAGCGGTCTAGGGACAGGGGGTAGAACGTATTTGCACACTGAAGCTTTCTTT. This codes for CAISGLGTGGRTYLHTEAFF.